These 32 T cell receptor beta chains came from one sample sequenced in a study of T cell repertoires in cytomegalovirus infection. For these TCRs, the target antigens are not known. TCRdb called the reads again in MiXCR, with one record for every CDR3 protein. The sample records some 310,000 distinct CDR3 sequences, roughly 25% being singletons. Source: cultured PBMCs, taken from culture after CMV antigen stimulation. Receptors originate from a human donor in good health (CMV status not recorded). Some clones in this sample may be carry-over from other donors' samples.

V and J are TRBV2 and TRBJ1-6; TRBD1 matches 8 bases. V lost 5 bases, J lost 7 bases, and 4 bases stayed unmatched. The V gene's germline CDR1 is SNHLY and CDR2 FYNNEI. The CDR3 has 14 residues. The CDR3 nucleotides are TGTGCCAGCAGTTTGGACAGGGCCAATTCACCCCTCCACTTT. It yields the protein CASSLDRANSPLHF.

Only a few counts were recorded for this clonotype. The chain employs TRBV12-5 and TRBJ2-1, with 10 bases aligning to TRBD2. Germline V gene data show CDR1 as LGHNT and CDR2 as FRNRAP. The ends lost 1 base at V and 6 bases at J; junction bases unmatched: 9. CDR3 length equals 17 residues. The CDR3 nucleotides read TGTGCTAGTGGTTTGGGGGCTAGCGGGAGTCTCGGCAATGAGCAGTTCTTC. It specifies CASGLGASGSLGNEQFF.

This chain links TRBV27 with TRBJ1-1; D gene uncertain. The CDR3 covers 17 residues. V lost 5 bases and J 0 bases, leaving 19 bases between the germline ends. Germline V gives CDR1 MNHEY, CDR2 SMNVEV (reference sequence). CDR3 region: CASSPLREAVLNTEAFF. CDR3 DNA: TGTGCCAGCAGTCCCCTCCGGGAGGCGGTCCTGAACACTGAAGCTTTCTTT.

In its sample, this clonotype was seen a few times. The chain uses TRBV20-1 and TRBJ2-3; 12 bases are a match to TRBD2. The CDR3 has 13 amino acids. V shed 4 bases and J 5 bases; nucleotides not matched to a gene: 1. Germline V CDR1 and CDR2: DFQATT, SNEGSKA (reference sequence). Here the CDR3 DNA reads TGCAGTGCTACGACTAGCGGGAGAGATACGCAGTATTTT. Its translation is CSATTSGRDTQYF.

Only one count was recorded for this clonotype. In DNA, the CDR3 is TGTGCCAGCAGTTGGGGGACTAGCGGGCTCGGGGGTCAAGAGACCCAGTACTTC. It specifies CASSWGTSGLGGQETQYF. The chain uses TRBV12-3 or TRBV12-4 and TRBJ2-5, with TRBD2 matching over 12 bases. The CDR3 is made up of 18 amino acids. The J segment lost 2 bases and the V segment lost 4 bases, leaving 11 bases of the junction unmatched.

There are many counts of this clonotype. The rearrangement joins TRBV7-9 to TRBJ1-5; D is uncertain. Trimming took off 3 bases at V and 9 bases at J, with 15 bases between the two ends. Germline values: CDR1 SEHNR, CDR2 FQNEAQ (reference sequence). This CDR3 region has 14 residues. The CDR3 reads CASSLAATHSPQHF. Here the CDR3 DNA reads TGTGCCAGCAGCTTGGCCGCTACTCACTCGCCCCAGCATTTT. The complete variable domain, with remaining parts taken from reference TRBV7-9 and TRBJ1-5, reads DTGVSQNPRHKITKRGQNVTFRCDPISEHNRLYWYRQTLGQGPEFLTYFQNEAQLEKSRLLSDRFSAERPKGSFSTLEIQRTEQGDSAMYLCASSLAATHSPQHFGDGTRLSIL.

This clonotype was seen a handful of times. The genes are TRBV6-5 and TRBJ2-7; 8 positions match TRBD1. With 2 bases clipped from V and 6 bases from J, the junction kept 9 bases outside the gene matches. Germline V gene sequence: CDR1 MNHEY, CDR2 SVGAGI. This CDR3 has 15 residues. The CDR3 sequence: CASSYVVTGAGEQYF. CDR3 bases: TGTGCCAGCAGTTACGTAGTGACAGGGGCGGGCGAGCAGTACTTC.

This chain joins TRBV7-6 and TRBJ2-2; 14 bases are shared with TRBD2. This CDR3 comprises 18 residues. Germline CDR1 reads SGHVS; CDR2 reads FNYEAQ. Unmatched junction bases numbered 5, after V lost 1 base and J lost 4 bases. CDR3: CASSLGLAGGYGTGELFF. The CDR3 DNA reads as TGTGCCAGCAGCTTAGGACTAGCGGGAGGGTATGGCACCGGGGAGCTGTTTTTT.

The chain combines TRBV19 with TRBJ2-1, with 10 bases identical to TRBD2. Germline V lookup: CDR1 LNHDA, CDR2 SQIVND (reference sequence). The length of the CDR3 is 15 residues. V trimming: 6 bases; J trimming: 6 bases; junction bases outside the gene matches: 8. The CDR3 region is CASRDSSGRGNEQFF. The CDR3 region has the DNA TGTGCCAGTAGGGATTCTAGCGGGAGAGGCAATGAGCAGTTCTTC.

This clonotype has a handful of counts. The chain has TRBV28 and TRBJ2-2, with 9 nucleotides matching TRBD2. This CDR3 contains 16 residues. Germline trimming cut 5 bases from V and 8 bases from J; bases unmatched to any gene: 12. The V gene's germline CDR1 is MDHEN and CDR2 SYDVKM. In nucleotides, the CDR3 is TGTGCCAGCAGTCCCCAGGCTAGCGGGATGAGGGGGGAGCTGTTTTTT. Protein product: CASSPQASGMRGELFF.

The V and J genes are TRBV5-1 and TRBJ2-1; 13 nucleotides match TRBD2. The CDR3 loop spans 16 amino acids. The V and J ends lost 0 bases and 7 bases, in that order; junction bases with no gene match: 4. Germline CDR1 reads SGHRS; CDR2 reads YFSETQ. CDR3 residues: CASSLDWTSGSNEQFF. Here the CDR3 DNA reads TGCGCCAGCAGCTTGGACTGGACTAGCGGGAGTAATGAGCAGTTCTTC.

A single count supports this clonotype. The chain employs TRBV11-2 and TRBJ2-7, with D unresolved. The germline V and J ends were trimmed by 1 base and 5 bases, with 12 bases remaining between them. Germline V gene data show CDR1 as SGHAT and CDR2 as FQNNGV. This CDR3 spans 14 amino acids. CDR3 in DNA: TGTGCCAGCAGCTTAGGACGGTTTAAGGACGAGCAGTACGTC. This gives the protein CASSLGRFKDEQYV.

The table lists this clonotype with a few counts. This sequence joins TRBV7-6 and TRBJ2-2; tentatively, D is TRBD2 (6 bases). Trimming shortened V by 3 bases and J by 7 bases, and 18 bases separated the two germline ends. The CDR3 contains 16 residues. CDR1 and CDR2 from the germline V gene are SGHVS and FNYEAQ. CDR3 in amino acids: CASSFHGGARRGELFF. The CDR3 nucleotides are TGTGCCAGCAGCTTTCACGGGGGTGCTCGACGCGGGGAGCTGTTTTTT. Variable domain in full (rest from reference TRBV7-6 and TRBJ2-2): GAGVSQSPRYKVTKRGQDVALRCDPISGHVSLYWYRQALGQGPEFLTYFNYEAQQDKSGLPNDRFSAERPEGSISTLTIQRTEQRDSAMYRCASSFHGGARRGELFFGEGSRLTVL.

V and J are TRBV10-3 and TRBJ2-2; no definite D call. The CDR3 sequence is 14 residues long. The V end lost 0 bases, the J end lost 5 bases, and 7 bases lay between the germline ends. Germline loops: CDR1 ENHRY, CDR2 SYGVKD. The DNA of the CDR3 is TGTGCCATCAGTGAGTCGGCACTTACCGGGGAGCTGTTTTTT. Translation: CAISESALTGELFF.

This clonotype appeared many times. This chain connects TRBV11-3 to TRBJ2-1; the D is unclear. V lost 1 base to trimming and J lost 9 bases, with 10 bases between them. The CDR3 totals 13 residues. CDR1 SGHNT and CDR2 YENEEA come from the germline V gene. The CDR3: CASSLGLDSEQFF. In nucleotides, the CDR3 is TGTGCCAGCAGCTTAGGGTTGGATAGTGAGCAGTTCTTC.

This clonotype was observed many times. This chain links TRBV7-2 with TRBJ2-1, with 8 bases matching TRBD2. The V gene's germline CDR1 is SGHTA and CDR2 FQGNSA. The length of the CDR3 is 16 residues. Trimming at V came to 1 base and at J to 9 bases, leaving 11 bases not matched to a gene. The CDR3 DNA reads TGTGCCAGCAGCTTAGAGTCCGGGACTAGGGGGGGTGAGCAGTTCTTC. Amino acids: CASSLESGTRGGEQFF.

The rearrangement links TRBV19 to TRBJ1-5, with a possible D match to TRBD1 (5 bases). In germline, CDR1 is LNHDA, CDR2 SQIVND (reference sequence). The length of the CDR3 is 13 residues. V lost 3 bases and J lost 3, with 6 bases in between. CDR3 in DNA: TGTGCCAGTAGTATGACAGTCAATCAGCCCCAGCATTTT. This encodes CASSMTVNQPQHF.

This rearrangement joins TRBV7-2 to TRBJ2-1; 11 nucleotides align to TRBD2. The J segment lost 5 bases and the V segment lost 4 bases, leaving 4 bases of the junction unmatched. Per the germline V gene, CDR1 is SGHTA and CDR2 is FQGNSA. The CDR3 consists of 15 residues. The chain's CDR3 is CASSSRLAGHNEQFF. Here the CDR3 DNA reads TGTGCCAGCAGCTCCCGACTAGCGGGACACAATGAGCAGTTCTTC.

This clonotype was observed a few times. The chain recombines TRBV11-2 with TRBJ2-5; 7 bases line up with TRBD1. The CDR3 extends over 14 amino acids. The ends lost 6 bases at V and 4 bases at J; junction bases unmatched: 8. CDR1 is SGHAT and CDR2 is FQNNGV in the germline V gene. The CDR3 nucleotides are TGTGCCAGCAGGGGGCCGACAGGGCTAGAGACCCAGTACTTC. Amino acids: CASRGPTGLETQYF.

This chain uses TRBV6-2 or TRBV6-3 with TRBJ1-5; a weak D match, TRBD1 (5 bases). The CDR3 has 14 amino acids. Deletions cut 6 bases from V and 4 bases from J, with 13 bases between. Germline V gene lookup returns CDR1 MNHEY and CDR2 SVGEGT. The CDR3 sequence: CASSPQGFNQPQHF. The DNA of the CDR3 is TGTGCCAGCAGCCCCCAGGGATTTAATCAGCCCCAGCATTTT.

This chain joins TRBV6-1 and TRBJ2-7; D uncertain. V was clipped by 7 bases and J by 6 bases, with 16 bases between them. The CDR3 length is 13 residues. Germline assignment: CDR1 MNHNS and CDR2 SASEGT. DNA of the CDR3: TGTGCCAGCAACCCTGGCCCTGGCAGCGAGCAGTACGTC. The encoded protein is CASNPGPGSEQYV.

The chain joins TRBV11-1 to TRBJ2-1; D remains unclear. Germline V gives CDR1 SGHAT, CDR2 FQDESV (reference sequence). The V end lost 7 bases, the J end lost 0 bases, and 7 bases lay between the germline ends. The CDR3 consists of 13 residues. The CDR3 DNA reads as TGTGCCAGCACTGCGGACTCCTACAATGAGCAGTTCTTC. It translates to CASTADSYNEQFF.

This clonotype was counted many times. This chain links TRBV7-9 with TRBJ1-2; TRBD1 matches at 9 bases. The V segment lost 5 bases and the J segment 5 bases; nucleotides outside the gene matches: 12. Per the germline V gene, CDR1 is SEHNR and CDR2 is FQNEAQ (reference sequence). The CDR3 is 16 amino acids. The CDR3 DNA reads as TGTGCCAGCAGCCGGACAGGGGCGACTTGGGGGTATGGCTACACCTTC. Its protein is CASSRTGATWGYGYTF.

Ten or more counts support this clonotype. V and J are TRBV7-2 and TRBJ1-1, with D tentatively TRBD1 (6 bases). The V end lost 4 bases, the J end lost 9 bases, and 15 bases lay between the germline ends. CDR1 is SGHTA, CDR2 FQGNSA, per germline. This CDR3 contains 13 residues. CDR3 amino acids: CASSSLPQGKAFF. The CDR3 bases are TGTGCCAGCAGCTCCCTCCCACAGGGTAAAGCTTTCTTT.

Concerning this clonotype: The junction shows a germline mismatch at one end, possibly a read error. The rearrangement uses TRBV7-9 and TRBJ2-1, with a possible D match to TRBD2 (5 bases). This CDR3 is built from 15 residues. The germline CDR1 and CDR2 sequences are SEHNR and FQNEAQ (reference sequence). In DNA form, the CDR3 reads TGTGCCAGCAGCTTAGAGGGAGTCTCCAACAATGAGCAGTTCTTC. This codes for CASSLEGVSNNEQFF.

This clonotype was detected once. Given a much more abundant clone one base away, this may be a read error. J is TRBJ2-3 and V is TRBV7-3; D is ambiguous. CDR1 is SGHTA, CDR2 FQGTGA, per germline. V lost 8 bases and J 5 bases, leaving 11 bases between the germline ends. The CDR3 spans 12 residues. The CDR3, as DNA: TGTGCCAGCTCCAAAATGGGAGATACGCAGTATTTT. Translated: CASSKMGDTQYF.

CDR3 sequence reads: CASSWGRGGYNSPLHF. The CDR3 DNA is TGTGCCAGCAGTTGGGGGCGGGGGGGTTATAATTCACCCCTCCACTTT. V is TRBV28 and J is TRBJ1-6, with TRBD1 as a possible D gene (6 bases). Trimming took 4 bases from V and 4 from J, leaving 14 bases between them. From germline, CDR1 is MDHEN and CDR2 SYDVKM. The CDR3 runs 16 residues.

This clonotype was observed a few times. The rearrangement joins TRBV4-1 to TRBJ2-2; 11 bases line up with TRBD2. V was pared by 0 bases and J by 0 bases, with 0 bases of the junction left unmatched. CDR1 and CDR2 from the germline V gene are MGHRA and YSYEKL. The CDR3 totals 17 residues. CDR3 loop: CASSQEGLAANTGELFF. The CDR3 DNA reads TGCGCCAGCAGCCAAGAGGGACTAGCGGCGAACACCGGGGAGCTGTTTTTT.

This clonotype was seen many times. The V and J genes are TRBV12-3 or TRBV12-4 and TRBJ1-3; D call uncertain. V was trimmed by 5 bases and J by 2 bases, leaving 16 bases between them. This CDR3 is 16 amino acids long. The CDR3 nucleotides read TGTGCCAGCAGTCCACGAAGTCTAAGCGCTGGAAACACCATATATTTT. Translation: CASSPRSLSAGNTIYF.

This clonotype was seen only a few times. V and J are TRBV15 and TRBJ2-5, with D possibly matching TRBD1 (6 bases). The CDR3 covers 16 residues. The germline V and J ends were trimmed by 2 bases and 4 bases, with 17 bases remaining between them. Germline-derived CDR1 and CDR2 are LNHNV and YYDKDF (reference sequence). DNA for the CDR3: TGTGCCACCAGCAGACCCACCCAGGGGTCGGGAGAGACCCAGTACTTC. It codes for CATSRPTQGSGETQYF.

This rearrangement joins TRBV4-1 to TRBJ2-5, with D possibly TRBD2 on 6 matching bases. CDR1 is MGHRA, CDR2 YSYEKL, per germline. Trimming shortened V by 0 bases and J by 5 bases, and 7 bases separated the two germline ends. This CDR3 spans 13 amino acids. The CDR3 DNA follows: TGCGCCAGCAGCCAAGAAGGGAGGGAGACCCAGTACTTC. Its translation: CASSQEGRETQYF.

The rearrangement links TRBV11-2 to TRBJ2-7, with 9 bases lining up with TRBD1. The germline gives CDR1 SGHAT, CDR2 FQNNGV. This CDR3 is 19 amino acids long. The J segment lost 4 bases and the V segment lost 5 bases, leaving 21 bases of the junction unmatched. DNA for the CDR3: TGTGCCAGCAGCCCCTCCAGGCTTGAGGAACAGGGGGCGATGTACGAGCAGTACGTC. It translates to CASSPSRLEEQGAMYEQYV.